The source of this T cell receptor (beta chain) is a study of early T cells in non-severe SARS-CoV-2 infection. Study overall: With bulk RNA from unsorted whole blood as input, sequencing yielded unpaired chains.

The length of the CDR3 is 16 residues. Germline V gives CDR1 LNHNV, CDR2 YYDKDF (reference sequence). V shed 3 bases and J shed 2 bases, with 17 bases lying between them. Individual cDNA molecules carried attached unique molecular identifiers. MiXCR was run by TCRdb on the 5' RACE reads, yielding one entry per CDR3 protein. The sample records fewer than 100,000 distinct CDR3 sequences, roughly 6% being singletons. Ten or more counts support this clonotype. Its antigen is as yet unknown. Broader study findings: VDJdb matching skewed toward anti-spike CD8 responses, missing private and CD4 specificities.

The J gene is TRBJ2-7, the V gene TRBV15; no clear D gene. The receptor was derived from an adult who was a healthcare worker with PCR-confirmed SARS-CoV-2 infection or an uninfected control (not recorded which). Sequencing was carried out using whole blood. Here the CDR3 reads CATSSGDPEITYEQYF. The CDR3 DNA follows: TGTGCCACCAGCAGCGGAGACCCTGAGATTACCTACGAGCAGTACTTC.